Listed below are T cell receptor beta chains from one sample, sequenced in a study of T-cell reconstitution after alpha-beta-depleted transplantation in children. MiXCR, applied by TCRdb to the PCR reads, yields one record per CDR3 protein. The sample records a few hundred thousand distinct CDR3 sequences, over 20% being singletons. This sample comprised PBMCs, obtained before TCRalphabeta/CD19-depleted stem cell transplant. These receptors were collected from a boy less than two years old with Wiskott-Aldrich syndrome, due to receive a stem cell transplant. CDR3s include the opening cysteine and the closing phenylalanine or tryptophan. Fields, in order: CDR3 DNA, CDR3 protein, V gene, D gene, clone size, J gene. A D gene is named only where the DNA matches it firmly. Rows give clone size only sometimes, using once, few, many, or a class for an expanded clone.

CDR3 DNA: TGTGCCAGCAGTGTTACCGGGACTAGCGACCACAATGAGCAGTTCTTC
CDR3 protein: CASSVTGTSDHNEQFF
V gene: TRBV6-4
D gene: TRBD2
clone size: NA
J gene: TRBJ2-1

CDR3 DNA: TGTGCCAGCCGGGGGGGTTTCACAGATACGCAGTATTTT
CDR3 protein: CASRGGFTDTQYF
V gene: TRBV2
D gene: TRBD2
clone size: NA
J gene: TRBJ2-3

CDR3 DNA: TGTGCCAGCAGTGAACCTTTAGTGTTCGGGGATTCACCCCTCCACTTT
CDR3 protein: CASSEPLVFGDSPLHF
V gene: TRBV25-1
D gene: NA
clone size: NA
J gene: TRBJ1-6

CDR3 DNA: TGCGCCAGCAGCTTGGTTGGGACTAGCTCTTCCGAGCAGTACTTC
CDR3 protein: CASSLVGTSSSEQYF
V gene: TRBV5-1
D gene: TRBD2
clone size: NA
J gene: TRBJ2-7

CDR3 DNA: TGTGCCAGCAGCCTCTCGGGGGAGAGGGGTTACAATGAGCAGTTCTTC
CDR3 protein: CASSLSGERGYNEQFF
V gene: TRBV12-3/TRBV12-4
D gene: NA
clone size: NA
J gene: TRBJ2-1

CDR3 DNA: TGCAGTACTACAGGGAGTAATGAAAAACTGTTTTTT
CDR3 protein: CSTTGSNEKLFF
V gene: TRBV20-1
D gene: NA
clone size: NA
J gene: TRBJ1-4

CDR3 DNA: TGTGCCAGCCAGAGTCTTAGCCGTACAATGGATGAGCAGTTCTTC
CDR3 protein: CASQSLSRTMDEQFF
V gene: TRBV12-3/TRBV12-4
D gene: NA
clone size: NA
J gene: TRBJ2-1

CDR3 DNA: TGCGCCAGCAGCTTGGGGACCCACCCCTCCTACGAGCAGTACTTC
CDR3 protein: CASSLGTHPSYEQYF
V gene: TRBV5-1
D gene: NA
clone size: NA
J gene: TRBJ2-7

CDR3 DNA: TGCAGTGCCTTCTTGCAGACTCAAGAGACCCAGTACTTC
CDR3 protein: CSAFLQTQETQYF
V gene: TRBV20-1
D gene: NA
clone size: few
J gene: TRBJ2-5

CDR3 DNA: TGTGCCAGCAGTCGGGGGAGCGGGGGGGGTTACAATGAGCAGTTCTTC
CDR3 protein: CASSRGSGGGYNEQFF
V gene: TRBV27
D gene: TRBD2
clone size: few
J gene: TRBJ2-1

CDR3 DNA: TGTGCCAGCAGCTTGGGGCCGAATTTCGAGACCCAGTACTTC
CDR3 protein: CASSLGPNFETQYF
V gene: TRBV5-5
D gene: NA
clone size: NA
J gene: TRBJ2-5